The rows below give T cell receptor beta chains drawn from one sample of a study of control samples from healthy donors and cancer patients. Sequencing used immunoSEQ multiplex PCR; TCRdb keeps in-frame clones, though not all of them. The sample carries over 85,000 clones, about 90% recorded once. Sequenced sample: blood. These receptors were obtained from a woman aged 18-29 years in good health. Both conserved end residues are part of each CDR3. A D gene is named only where the DNA matches it firmly. Clone size is stated in some rows and not others, as once, few, many or a class when expanded.

length	J	V	size	D	CDR3	DNA
11	TRBJ2-7	TRBV29-1	once	NA	CSVGRDTEQYF	TGCAGCGTCGGCCGGGACACCGAGCAGTACTTC
14	TRBJ2-1	TRBV2	NA	TRBD2	CASAGLVAYNEQFF	TGTGCCAGCGCAGGACTAGTGGCGTACAATGAGCAGTTCTTC
15	TRBJ2-1	TRBV12-5	NA	NA	CASGFLSAGVHEQFF	TGTGCTAGTGGTTTTCTCTCTGCGGGTGTGCATGAGCAGTTCTTC
15	TRBJ2-2	TRBV5-1	NA	NA	CASSPWGPGTGELFF	TGCGCCAGCAGCCCTTGGGGGCCCGGCACCGGGGAGCTGTTTTTT
12	TRBJ2-1	TRBV27	NA	NA	CASSLTNNEQFF	TGTGCCAGCAGTTTGACGAACAATGAGCAGTTCTTC
12	TRBJ1-1	TRBV18	NA	NA	CASSPRTTEAFF	TGTGCCAGCTCACCTCGAACTACTGAAGCTTTCTTT
14	TRBJ2-3	TRBV6-2/TRBV6-3	NA	NA	CASTPGQVTDTQYF	TGTGCCAGCACCCCAGGCCAGGTCACAGATACGCAGTATTTT
14	TRBJ1-2	TRBV9	NA	NA	CASSPAWGSYGYTF	TGTGCCAGCAGCCCTGCTTGGGGGTCTTATGGCTACACCTTC
15	TRBJ2-7	TRBV7-9	once	TRBD2	CASSLAQGGSYEQYF	TGTGCCAGCAGCTTAGCGCAGGGAGGGTCCTACGAGCAGTACTTC
12	TRBJ1-2	TRBV29-1	NA	NA	CSVEYVQATYTF	TGCAGCGTTGAATACGTCCAGGCCACCTACACCTTC
16	TRBJ1-3	TRBV6-2/TRBV6-3	NA	TRBD1	CASSPTGQVPGNTIYF	TGTGCCAGCAGCCCAACCGGACAGGTTCCTGGAAACACCATATATTTT
16	TRBJ2-1	TRBV27	NA	NA	CASSVLGTAGPYEQFF	TGTGCCAGCAGCGTCCTGGGGACAGCGGGCCCCTATGAGCAGTTCTTC
15	TRBJ1-6	TRBV19	few	NA	CASSPRHSDNSPLHF	TGTGCCAGTAGTCCGAGGCACAGCGATAATTCACCCCTCCACTTT
13	TRBJ1-1	TRBV7-9	once	NA	CASSPTGDTEAFF	TGTGCCAGCAGCCCGACAGGAGACACTGAAGCTTTCTTT
14	TRBJ2-1	TRBV7-3	once	NA	CASSSLPRGDEQFF	TGTGCCAGCAGCTCCCTCCCCAGGGGAGATGAGCAGTTCTTC
12	TRBJ1-2	TRBV6-5	NA	NA	CASTRTVDGYTF	TGTGCCAGCACCCGAACAGTGGATGGCTACACCTTC
15	TRBJ1-5	TRBV4-2	NA	TRBD1	CASSQSGQGYGAQHF	TGTGCCAGCAGCCAGTCGGGACAGGGGTACGGGGCCCAGCATTTT
12	TRBJ2-7	TRBV5-1	NA	NA	CASSLIIYEQYF	TGCGCCAGCAGCTTGATTATCTACGAGCAGTACTTC
14	TRBJ1-5	TRBV19	NA	NA	CASSSFASNQPQHF	TGTGCCAGTAGTAGTTTTGCTAGCAATCAGCCCCAGCATTTT
12	TRBJ1-1	TRBV12-3/TRBV12-4	NA	NA	CASSLGITEAFF	TGTGCCAGCAGTTTGGGGATAACTGAAGCTTTCTTT
14	TRBJ1-4	TRBV10-2	NA	NA	CASSPATTNEKLFF	TGCGCCAGCAGTCCCGCGACAACTAATGAAAAACTGTTTTTT
14	TRBJ2-5	TRBV19	NA	TRBD2	CASMSGRVGETQYF	TGTGCCAGTATGAGCGGGAGAGTAGGAGAGACCCAGTACTTC
15	TRBJ2-1	TRBV5-6	NA	TRBD2	CASSLIGGRANEQFF	TGTGCCAGCAGCTTGATTGGCGGGAGGGCCAATGAGCAGTTCTTC